A selection of T cell receptor beta chains follows, all from one sample in a study of blood T cell repertoires in COVID-19. Sequencing was performed with immunoSEQ multiplex PCR; in TCRdb, only in-frame clones are kept and a portion is missing. This sample has approximately 150,000 clones, with approximately 79% found just once. Sequencing input: PBMCs or T cells enriched from blood (not recorded which). Source of these receptors: a woman between 70 and 85 years old in a cohort exposed to, infected with or recovered from COVID-19 (not recorded which). The CDR3 runs from the conserved cysteine through the conserved F or W. Each record gives: clone size, D gene, J gene, V gene, CDR3 protein, CDR3 DNA. The D gene is left open where the match is weak. Expanded clones are given a class, and other clones once, few, many or no size at all.

. | . | TRBJ1-5 | TRBV30 | CAWSGGHTNQPQHF | TGTGCCTGGAGTGGGGGACATACAAATCAGCCCCAGCATTTT
. | TRBD2 | TRBJ2-3 | TRBV5-4 | CASSYRTSGNTDTQYF | TGTGCCAGCAGCTACCGGACTAGCGGGAACACAGATACGCAGTATTTT
few | . | TRBJ1-2 | TRBV2 | CASSVSDYGYTF | TGTGCCAGCAGTGTATCCGACTATGGCTACACCTTC
. | TRBD1 | TRBJ1-1 | TRBV28 | CASSLWDRGENTEAFF | TGTGCCAGCAGTTTATGGGACAGGGGGGAGAACACTGAAGCTTTCTTT
. | . | TRBJ2-1 | TRBV9 | CASSVPRVHNEQFF | TGTGCCAGCAGCGTCCCCCGGGTCCACAATGAGCAGTTCTTC
. | TRBD1 | TRBJ1-2 | TRBV7-9 | CASSLRQGGYGYTF | TGTGCCAGCAGCTTAAGACAGGGGGGCTATGGCTACACCTTC
. | TRBD1 | TRBJ1-2 | TRBV2 | CASRGDSNYGYTF | TGTGCCAGCAGGGGGGACAGCAACTATGGCTACACCTTC
once | TRBD1 | TRBJ1-2 | TRBV28 | CASSSTGETLHHPYGYTF | TGTGCCAGCAGTTCTACAGGGGAAACCCTCCACCACCCATATGGCTACACCTTC
. | . | TRBJ2-7 | TRBV5-3 | CARSPQKKSAYEQYF | TGTGCCAGAAGCCCCCAGAAAAAGAGCGCCTACGAGCAGTACTTC
few | TRBD2 | TRBJ2-3 | TRBV5-1 | CASSPGLAGPTDTQYF | TGCGCCAGCAGCCCGGGACTAGCGGGACCCACAGATACGCAGTATTTT
. | TRBD1 | TRBJ1-4 | TRBV7-2 | CASSPPGQRHEKLFF | TGTGCCAGCAGCCCTCCGGGACAGCGTCATGAAAAACTGTTTTTT
. | . | TRBJ1-3 | TRBV19 | CASSISLQGVGNTIYF | TGTGCCAGTAGTATATCATTACAGGGAGTGGGAAACACCATATATTTT
. | . | TRBJ2-1 | TRBV9 | CASSASSTYNEQFF | TGTGCCAGCAGCGCATCGAGTACGTACAATGAGCAGTTCTTC
. | . | TRBJ2-5 | TRBV6-1 | CASSEGGLRGGETQYF | TGTGCCAGCAGTGAAGGAGGATTAAGGGGAGGCGAGACCCAGTACTTC